A selection of T cell receptor beta chains follows, all from one sample in a study of T cell responses to AZD1222 COVID-19 vaccine. Assay used: immunoSEQ multiplex PCR; TCRdb lists only in-frame clones, some missing. Among 150,000 to 200,000 clones listed, approximately 93% were seen once. Material: peripheral blood, obtained on day 0 of AZD1222 vaccination. These receptors were obtained from an adult in good health. CDR3s include the opening cysteine and the closing phenylalanine or tryptophan. Each record gives: J gene, clone size, V gene, D gene, CDR3 DNA, CDR3 protein. A D gene is named only where the DNA matches it firmly. Expanded clones are given a class, and other clones once, few, many or no size at all.

>TRBJ2-3|once|TRBV19|TRBD2
TGTGCCACGAGACCGGGGGGGCGGGTAGATACGCAGTATTTT
CATRPGGRVDTQYF
>TRBJ1-6|-|TRBV2|TRBD1
TGTGCCAGCAATGACAGGGGATACAATTCACCCCTCCACTTT
CASNDRGYNSPLHF
>TRBJ1-5|-|TRBV18|-
TGTGCCAGCTCACCCCCGGGGAGCAATCAGCCCCAGCATTTT
CASSPPGSNQPQHF
>TRBJ1-1|-|TRBV18|-
TGTGCCAGCTCACCTTCGAGGGACACTGAAGCTTTCTTT
CASSPSRDTEAFF
>TRBJ1-2|-|TRBV5-1|-
TGCGCCAGCAGCCCGGACCTATTCTATGGCTACACCTTC
CASSPDLFYGYTF
>TRBJ2-7|-|TRBV10-3|TRBD1
TGTGCCATCAGCCCGGGACAGGGGGGCTACGAGCAGTACTTC
CAISPGQGGYEQYF
>TRBJ1-4|-|TRBV11-3|-
TGTGCCAGCAGCTTAGCCGGCAGGGGCCGGAATGAAAAACTGTTTTTT
CASSLAGRGRNEKLFF
>TRBJ1-6|-|TRBV14|TRBD1
TGTGCCAGCAGCCTAAACAGGGGTCTAAATTCACCCCTCCACTTT
CASSLNRGLNSPLHF
>TRBJ2-3|-|TRBV30|-
TGTGCCTGGAGCCATTGGGGGGACACAGATACGCAGTATTTT
CAWSHWGDTDTQYF
>TRBJ1-5|-|TRBV6-5|-
TGTGCCAGCAGTTCCCAAAGAGATCAGCCCCAGCATTTT
CASSSQRDQPQHF
>TRBJ1-2|-|TRBV5-1|-
TGCGCCAGCGCAGAACAGGGTTTCAATGGCTACACCTTC
CASAEQGFNGYTF
>TRBJ1-6|-|TRBV5-1|-
TGCGCCAGCAGCTTGGGGGGTAAAAGGGATTCACCCCTCCACTTT
CASSLGGKRDSPLHF
>TRBJ1-1|-|TRBV19|-
TGTGCCAGTAGTATGGGGCTGAGTGGGGGGACTGAAGCTTTCTTT
CASSMGLSGGTEAFF
>TRBJ1-2|-|TRBV3-1/TRBV3-2|-
TGTGCCAGCAGCCGGGACCTCTCTAACTATGGCTACACCTTC
CASSRDLSNYGYTF
>TRBJ2-5|-|TRBV7-2|-
TGTGCCAGCAGCCTAGACAGGACCAAAGAGGCCCAGTACTTC
CASSLDRTKEAQYF
>TRBJ1-6|-|TRBV6-6|-
TGTGCCAGCAGTTACTCGGGGGATTCACCCCTCCACTTT
CASSYSGDSPLHF
>TRBJ1-3|-|TRBV7-3|-
TGTGCCAGCAGCTTGGGCCCCACAGGGAGGGGATACTCTGGAAACACCATATATTTT
CASSLGPTGRGYSGNTIYF
>TRBJ1-1|-|TRBV7-2|TRBD1
TGTGCCAGCAGCTTTACCGGGACAGGGAACACTGAAGCTTTCTTT
CASSFTGTGNTEAFF
>TRBJ1-4|-|TRBV10-3|-
TGTGCCATCTCCTCGACAGAAACTAATGAAAAACTGTTTTTT
CAISSTETNEKLFF
>TRBJ1-1|once|TRBV27|-
TGTGCCAGCAGTTTTAACGGTTACACTGAAGCTTTCTTT
CASSFNGYTEAFF
>TRBJ2-7|-|TRBV19|-
TGTGCCAGTAGTAACGTGGCCTACGAGCAGTACTTC
CASSNVAYEQYF
>TRBJ2-2|-|TRBV9|-
TGTGCCAGCAGCGTAGGCTGGACTACACTCGGCACCGGGGAGCTGTTTTTT
CASSVGWTTLGTGELFF
>TRBJ2-1|-|TRBV5-4|TRBD2
TGTGCCAGCAGTATCTCTAGCGGGGGGGCATTGTACAATGAGCAGTTCTTC
CASSISSGGALYNEQFF
>TRBJ1-1|-|TRBV2|-
TGTGCCAGTCCGGAGAAAGGAGGACCCACCCCGAACACTGAAGCTTTCTTT
CASPEKGGPTPNTEAFF
>TRBJ1-2|-|TRBV4-3|-
TGCGCCAGCAGCCAAGAATATTTCGTCCGGGGCTATGGCTACACCTTC
CASSQEYFVRGYGYTF
>TRBJ1-1|-|TRBV5-6|-
TGTGCCAGCAGTCCGAGGGGAGGCGACACTGAAGCTTTCTTT
CASSPRGGDTEAFF
>TRBJ1-5|-|TRBV6-5|-
TGTGCCAGCAGCCGCCAGAGGGATCAGCCCCAGCATTTT
CASSRQRDQPQHF
>TRBJ2-1|-|TRBV19|TRBD1
TGTGCCAGTAGTGCAGGGACAGGGGGGCTGAATGAGCAGTTCTTC
CASSAGTGGLNEQFF
>TRBJ2-5|once|TRBV6-5|TRBD1
TGTGCCAGCAGTATCGGGACAGAAGAGACCCAGTACTTC
CASSIGTEETQYF
>TRBJ1-1|-|TRBV5-1|TRBD1
TGCGCCAGTGAAATAGGACAGGGAAGCACTGAAGCTTTCTTT
CASEIGQGSTEAFF
>TRBJ2-7|once|TRBV2|TRBD2
TGTGCCAGCAGTGAAAAGCGGGGAACCTCCCTCTACGAGCAGTACTTC
CASSEKRGTSLYEQYF
>TRBJ2-3|once|TRBV15|TRBD1
TGTGCCACCAGCAGAGTAGGGGGCCTCCCAGATACGCAGTATTTT
CATSRVGGLPDTQYF
>TRBJ1-6|-|TRBV18|-
TGTGCCAGCCGTCGGGTGGGGCGCGGTAATAACTTGAGCTCCTATAATTCACCCCTCCACTTT
CASRRVGRGNNLSSYNSPLHF
>TRBJ2-2|-|TRBV6-6|TRBD1
TGTGCCAGCAGTCCACTCGCCGGGACAGGGAACACCGGGGAGCTGTTTTTT
CASSPLAGTGNTGELFF
>TRBJ1-6|-|TRBV12-3/TRBV12-4|-
TGTGCCAGCAGTGAGATCAAGGACTCACCCCTCCACTTT
CASSEIKDSPLHF
>TRBJ1-5|-|TRBV15|-
TGTGCCACCAGCAGAGATTCCGGCAGCCAGGTCAATCAGCCCCAGCATTTT
CATSRDSGSQVNQPQHF
>TRBJ1-2|-|TRBV4-1|-
TGCGCCAGCAGCCAAGATTATTTGGGGGGAAACGGCTACACCTTC
CASSQDYLGGNGYTF
>TRBJ1-2|-|TRBV28|TRBD1
TGTGCCAGCAGTCCGCGGACAGGGTACAGCGGCTACACCTTC
CASSPRTGYSGYTF
>TRBJ1-2|-|TRBV11-2|TRBD1
TGTGCCAGCAGCTCATCGGACAGGGGGTACTTTGGCTACACCTTC
CASSSSDRGYFGYTF
>TRBJ1-5|-|TRBV21-1|-
TGTGCCAGCAGCAGAGGAGGACAGGTCTTTAATCAGCCCCAGCATTTT
CASSRGGQVFNQPQHF
>TRBJ1-4|-|TRBV6-2/TRBV6-3|-
TGTGCCAGCAGTTACGGGGCTGAAAAACTGTTTTTT
CASSYGAEKLFF
>TRBJ1-5|-|TRBV28|-
TGTGCCAGCAGTCGGGGTCAGCCCCAGCATTTT
CASSRGQPQHF
>TRBJ1-2|-|TRBV10-3|TRBD1
TGTGCCATCAGCGACCCGGGACAGGGGCGATATGGCTACACCTTC
CAISDPGQGRYGYTF
>TRBJ1-3|once|TRBV19|TRBD1
TGTGCCAGTAGTAAATGGACAGGGGGCCAGAACACCATATATTTT
CASSKWTGGQNTIYF
>TRBJ1-2|-|TRBV7-9|-
TGTGCCAGCAGCTTATGGAACTCTGGCTACACCTTC
CASSLWNSGYTF
>TRBJ1-6|-|TRBV27|-
TGTGCCAGCAGTTTCAGCAGGGGTTCCTATAATTCACCCCTCCACTTT
CASSFSRGSYNSPLHF
>TRBJ1-2|-|TRBV9|-
TGTGCCAGCAGCGTAGTCGGGCAGCAAAAGGACTACACCTTC
CASSVVGQQKDYTF
>TRBJ2-2|-|TRBV6-5|-
TGTGCCAGCGGAGTTCTGCTGGGGGGAGGGGAGCTGTTTTTT
CASGVLLGGGELFF
>TRBJ2-6|-|TRBV2|TRBD1
TGTGCCAGCAGTGAAGCGAGGGACAGGGATGGGGCCAACGTCCTGACTTTC
CASSEARDRDGANVLTF
>TRBJ2-5|-|TRBV7-7|-
TGTGCCAGCAGCAACCTAGCGACGGAGACCCAGTACTTC
CASSNLATETQYF
>TRBJ2-5|-|TRBV2|TRBD2
TGTGCCAGCAGTGCAGCTCTACCGGGACTAGCGGGGGGGCCATTGGAGACCCAGTACTTC
CASSAALPGLAGGPLETQYF
>TRBJ2-5|-|TRBV6-5|-
TGTGCCAGCAAGGATAGCGCGGAGACCCAGTACTTC
CASKDSAETQYF
>TRBJ1-6|-|TRBV6-2/TRBV6-3|TRBD1
TGTGCCAGCAGCCACGGACAGGGGGGTTCACCCCTCCACTTT
CASSHGQGGSPLHF